Listed here is a single T cell receptor (beta chain). The specificity of this receptor is unknown. There are no base qualities to consult, and no much larger clone falls within one base. Measured from the cysteine to the phenylalanine, the CDR3 is 15 residues long. Left in the record is the CDR3 DNA by itself, 45 bases read in frame from the first base. The CDR1 and CDR2 encoded by the germline V gene are SGHDT and YYEEEE. V trim: 3 bases; J trim: 7 bases; unmatched bases: 5. The collaborating institutions used their own protocols to collect whole blood in K2EDTA tubes. Collaborator samples were shipped for TCRbeta analysis as frozen whole blood, isolated PBMCs, or DNA extracted from either sample type. This sample was included in a study of blood T cell repertoires in COVID-19 (dated by TCRdb to 2020 to 2022). As for the study more broadly: Collaborator samples came from the United States, Italy and Spain and covered acute and convalescent phases of COVID-19. Sample metadata almost always included a de-identified subject ID, COVID-19 status, age in years and sex. A freely available public database, intended as a resource for researchers studying the immune response to SARS-CoV-2, is where the repertoires were released. The samples were drawn from the first 160 participants of the ongoing ImmuneRACE study and from 950 to 1,500 subjects provided by 6 global collaborators. Where HLA class I and class II types were available, the types were taken from metadata supplied by the sample provider, not from assay-based typing. Deeply sampled blood TCRbeta repertoires from subjects exposed to, actively infected with, or recovered from COVID-19 were included in the dataset. The prospective study material was composed of cDNA or gDNA derived from T cells, B-cell-depleted T cells, or PBMCs. The study at large found these results: The quantity of clinical and demographic metadata differed by source and by participant and was supplied without curation.

TCRbeta CDR3 regions were amplified from genomic DNA using the immunoSEQ Assay, a bias-controlled multiplex PCR. The original methods were these. The number of nucleated cells in each sample was estimated from the amplification of reference gene primers within the assay. To quantify the absolute abundance of each unique TCRbeta CDR3 rearrangement, sequence reads were collapsed and filtered. For each sample, productive Simpson clonality was calculated by taking the square root of Simpson's diversity index across productive rearrangements. This is the immuneACCESS table as TCRdb keeps it, with only in-frame sequences that have V and J called. A part of the clones is gone; compared with another copy, unresolved V genes explain less than half, and the rest is unexplained. V, J and clone size are those of that table, while D and trimming were read from the DNA. For this sample the table gives about 46,000 clones, of which around 84% were detected only once. Of the sample, roughly 4.5% is held by the ten largest clones.

The source is a man older than 75 with active COVID-19. Sequenced input: peripheral blood. The rearranged chain carries TRBV5-6 and TRBJ1-4, with 11 bases aligning to TRBD1. The CDR3 here reads CASSSRTGGPEKLFF. The nucleotide sequence reads as follows: TGTGCCAGCAGCTCCCGGACAGGGGGCCCTGAAAAACTGTTTTTT.